The 27 T cell receptor beta chains reported below all come from one sample, sequenced in a study of OX40 agonist ivuxolimab in advanced cancers. Sequencing was performed with immunoSEQ multiplex PCR; in TCRdb, only in-frame clones are kept and a portion is missing. The sample has around 58,000 clones, about 89% seen once. This specimen consisted of CD4+ or CD8+ T cells sorted from blood, obtained in a trial of the OX40 agonist ivuxolimab. These receptors were collected from an adult with an advanced solid tumor such as melanoma, head and neck, liver or kidney cancer.

CDR3 region: CASSVGGRETQYF. CDR3 in DNA: TGTGCCAGCAGCGTGGGGGGCCGGGAGACCCAGTACTTC. The chain uses TRBV9 and TRBJ2-5; the D call may be TRBD1 or TRBD2 (6 bases each). The V end lost 2 bases, the J end lost 5 bases, and 10 bases lay between the germline ends. The germline V gene has CDR1 SGDLS and CDR2 YYNGEE. The CDR3 contains 13 residues.

The chain employs TRBV5-1 and TRBJ2-3; possible D gene TRBD2, 5 bases. The CDR3 covers 15 residues. V dropped 1 base and J dropped 4 bases, with 13 bases sitting between them. Germline V gene sequence: CDR1 SGHRS, CDR2 YFSETQ. CDR3: CASSLSGSEADTQYF. The CDR3 nucleotides read TGCGCCAGCAGCTTGTCGGGGTCTGAGGCAGATACGCAGTATTTT.

There are a few counts of this clone. The gene calls are TRBV4-1 and TRBJ1-3, with D possibly being TRBD1 (6 bases). CDR3 length: 15 amino acids. With 4 bases removed from V and 2 bases from J, the gap between germline ends came to 12 bases. Germline values: CDR1 MGHRA, CDR2 YSYEKL. The CDR3 sequence is CASSPGTLTGNTIYF. CDR3 nucleotides: TGCGCCAGCAGCCCTGGGACATTAACTGGAAACACCATATATTTT.

This chain joins TRBV14 and TRBJ1-2; no clear D gene. Trimming shortened V by 4 bases and J by 2 bases, and 8 bases separated the two germline ends. CDR3 length: 13 amino acids. CDR1 is SGHDN, CDR2 FVKESK, per germline. As DNA, the CDR3 is TGTGCCAGCAGCCTGGGCCAAAACTATGGCTACACCTTC. This gives the protein CASSLGQNYGYTF.

The chain recombines TRBV7-3 with TRBJ2-1; 13 bases agree with TRBD2. The CDR3 is made up of 14 amino acids. In germline, CDR1 is SGHTA, CDR2 FQGTGA. V lost 5 bases, J lost 13 bases, and 8 bases stayed unmatched. The CDR3: CASSLGLAGVDQFF. DNA for the CDR3: TGTGCCAGCAGCCTCGGACTAGCGGGGGTCGATCAGTTCTTC.

This chain links TRBV25-1 with TRBJ1-2; 7 nucleotides match TRBD1. V shed 2 bases and J 0 bases; nucleotides not matched to a gene: 0. The CDR3 runs to 14 residues. The germline V gene has CDR1 MGHDK and CDR2 SYGVNS. The CDR3 is CASSEDRANYGYTF. The CDR3 DNA follows: TGTGCCAGCAGTGAAGACAGGGCTAACTATGGCTACACCTTC.

The rearrangement links TRBV10-3 to TRBJ2-2; 8 positions match TRBD2. The CDR3 sequence is 14 residues long. Trimming took 4 bases from V and 2 from J; bases not matched to a gene: 0. Germline CDR1 reads ENHRY; CDR2 reads SYGVKD. The CDR3 region has the DNA TGTGCCATCAGTGGGACTAGCAACACCGGGGAGCTGTTTTTT. Protein: CAISGTSNTGELFF.

The chain carries TRBV15 and TRBJ2-5; TRBD2 aligns across 14 bases. The CDR3 covers 15 residues. Per germline, CDR1 LNHNV and CDR2 YYDKDF (reference sequence). J lost 4 bases, V lost 3 bases, and 1 base had no gene match. The CDR3 loop is CATSSGLAGGETQYF. In DNA, the CDR3 is TGTGCCACCAGCAGTGGACTAGCGGGGGGAGAGACCCAGTACTTC.

This sequence joins TRBV27 and TRBJ1-5; TRBD1 aligns across 7 bases. V gave up 5 bases and J gave up 5 bases; unmatched junction bases: 9. There are 15 residues in the CDR3. In germline, CDR1 is MNHEY, CDR2 SMNVEV (reference sequence). In DNA, the CDR3 is TGTGCCAGCAGTCTCCGGACAGGCCGAGATCAGCCCCAGCATTTT. It yields the protein CASSLRTGRDQPQHF.

The chain couples TRBV11-2 to TRBJ2-5; perhaps TRBD2 as D (6 bases). CDR3 size: 13 residues. V was pared by 1 base and J by 5 bases, with 8 bases between. Germline loops: CDR1 SGHAT, CDR2 FQNNGV. The CDR3 region has the DNA TGTGCCAGCAGCTTAGGACTAGAGGAGACCCAGTACTTC. Translated: CASSLGLEETQYF.

The V call is TRBV28, the J call TRBJ2-7, with a weak D call TRBD1 (6 bases). This CDR3 contains 14 residues. Germline V gene data show CDR1 as MDHEN and CDR2 as SYDVKM. V lost 7 bases and J lost 2, with 15 bases in between. The DNA for the CDR3 is TGTGCCAGCACCCCACCCAGGGGACCCTACGAGCAGTACTTC. It encodes CASTPPRGPYEQYF.

The chain has TRBV11-1 and TRBJ2-4; no firm D call. The CDR3 is 15 residues long. The germline V and J ends were trimmed by 5 bases and 2 bases, with 13 bases remaining between them. In germline, CDR1 is SGHAT, CDR2 FQDESV (reference sequence). CDR3 sequence reads: CASSDGWVSKNIQYF. The CDR3 DNA reads TGTGCCAGCAGCGACGGGTGGGTGTCCAAAAACATTCAGTACTTC.

This clone occurred once. J is TRBJ1-2 and V is TRBV11-3, with D uncertain. The V gene lost 0 bases and the J gene lost 5 bases, with 10 bases spanning the gap. Germline CDR1 and CDR2: SGHNT and YENEEA. The CDR3 runs 14 residues. CDR3 sequence reads: CASSLEGGIYGYTF. In nucleotides, the CDR3 is TGTGCCAGCAGCTTAGAGGGAGGGATTTATGGCTACACCTTC.

Remarks on this clone: The junction differs from germline at one of its ends, possibly a read error. The rearrangement uses TRBV6-1 and TRBJ2-3; the match to TRBD2 covers 13 bases. Germline CDR1 reads MNHNS; CDR2 reads SASEGT. The CDR3 is 16 amino acids. The CDR3 here is CASREGTSGNTDTQYF. The CDR3 coding sequence is TGTGCCAGCAGGGAAGGGACTAGCGGGAATACAGATACGCAGTATTTT.

The genes are TRBV5-1 and TRBJ2-7; 9 positions match TRBD2. V lost 0 bases and J lost 5; bases outside the gene matches: 9. This CDR3 has 16 amino acids. The germline V gene encodes CDR1 SGHRS and CDR2 YFSETQ. As DNA, the CDR3 is TGCGCCAGCAGCTTGGCCCTCGCTAGCGGGAATCACGAGCAGTACTTC. It translates to CASSLALASGNHEQYF.

The rearrangement links TRBV4-2 to TRBJ1-3, with D possibly TRBD1 on 5 matching bases. Germline assignment: CDR1 LGHNA and CDR2 YNFKEQ. The CDR3 is made up of 16 amino acids. V lost 0 bases to trimming and J lost 0 bases, with 9 bases between them. The CDR3 here is CASSQETAISGNTIYF. CDR3 nucleotide sequence: TGTGCCAGCAGCCAAGAGACAGCGATCTCTGGAAACACCATATATTTT.

This sequence joins TRBV11-3 and TRBJ2-2, with TRBD2 matching 7 bases. J was trimmed by 4 bases and V by 4 bases; bases with no gene match: 9. From germline, CDR1 is SGHNT and CDR2 YENEEA. The CDR3 sequence is 16 residues long. CDR3 in amino acids: CASSSGLASGTGELFF. The CDR3 nucleotides are TGTGCCAGCAGCTCCGGGTTGGCTAGCGGCACCGGGGAGCTGTTTTTT.

The J gene is TRBJ1-4, the V gene TRBV19, with a tentative D call TRBD1 (5 bases). With 5 bases removed from V and 5 bases from J, the gap between germline ends came to 15 bases. Germline V gene lookup returns CDR1 LNHDA and CDR2 SQIVND (reference sequence). The CDR3 contains 15 residues. CDR3 in amino acids: CASSPQRGLNEKLFF. As DNA, the CDR3 is TGTGCCAGTAGTCCCCAGAGGGGACTAAATGAAAAACTGTTTTTT.

Notes on this clone: Other DNA sequences within the sample encode an identical CDR3. The V gene is TRBV2, the J gene TRBJ1-1, with D unclear. The CDR3 is 12 residues long. CDR1 and CDR2 (germline): SNHLY, FYNNEI. With 4 bases removed from V and 5 bases from J, the gap between germline ends came to 8 bases. CDR3 bases: TGTGCCAGCAGTGCGGGTGGGACTGAAGCTTTCTTT. Translation gives CASSAGGTEAFF.

J is TRBJ1-5 and V is TRBV19, with 7 bases aligning to TRBD1. Germline loops: CDR1 LNHDA, CDR2 SQIVND (reference sequence). V trimming: 4 bases; J trimming: 3 bases; junction bases outside the gene matches: 6. This CDR3 spans 15 amino acids. Here the CDR3 DNA reads TGTGCCAGTAGTACAATAGGGGGCATCAATCAGCCCCAGCATTTT. Translation: CASSTIGGINQPQHF.

This chain joins TRBV28 and TRBJ1-5; TRBD1 is a possible D gene (6 bases). Germline CDR1 MDHEN, CDR2 SYDVKM. V gave up 9 bases and J gave up 0 bases, with 12 bases separating them. CDR3 length: 14 amino acids. The CDR3 coding sequence is TGTGCCAGTTGCGGGACACTTAGCAATCAGCCCCAGCATTTT. Its protein product is CASCGTLSNQPQHF.

The chain carries TRBV6-1 and TRBJ2-1, with D maybe TRBD2 (6 bases). Germline CDR1 and CDR2: MNHNS and SASEGT. V was trimmed by 6 bases and J by 8 bases, leaving 11 bases between them. The CDR3 is 12 residues long. The chain's CDR3 is CASSAWGDEQFF. The CDR3 DNA follows: TGTGCCAGCAGCGCATGGGGGGATGAGCAGTTCTTC.

The genes are TRBV5-8 and TRBJ2-3; D is uncertain. V was pared by 3 bases and J by 5 bases, with 4 bases between. The CDR3 runs to 11 residues. CDR1 SGHTS and CDR2 YDEGEE come from the germline V gene. Here the CDR3 DNA reads TGTGCCAGCAGCTGGGAAGATACGCAGTATTTT. Its translation is CASSWEDTQYF.

In its sample, this clone was seen once. The rearrangement links TRBV5-4 to TRBJ2-5; 9 nucleotides align to TRBD2. V lost 0 bases to trimming and J lost 5 bases; unmatched junction nucleotides: 5. Germline V lookup: CDR1 SGHNT, CDR2 YYREEE (reference sequence). The CDR3 runs 15 residues. The DNA for the CDR3 is TGTGCCAGCAGCTTGGATGCGGGGGGGCTGGAGACCCAGTACTTC. Residues: CASSLDAGGLETQYF.

The chain uses TRBV7-2 and TRBJ2-5, with 7 bases matching TRBD2. The CDR3 runs to 15 residues. Germline-derived CDR1 and CDR2 are SGHTA and FQGNSA. V lost 5 bases and J lost 4; bases outside the gene matches: 10. The CDR3 here is CASSGLSGIRETQYF. In DNA, the CDR3 is TGTGCCAGCAGCGGATTGAGCGGGATCAGAGAGACCCAGTACTTC. Drawing the rest from reference TRBV7-2 and TRBJ2-5, the complete variable domain is GAGVSQSPSNKVTEKGKDVELRCDPISGHTALYWYRQSLGQGLEFLIYFQGNSAPDKSGLPSDRFSAERTGGSVSTLTIQRTQQEDSAVYLCASSGLSGIRETQYFGPGTRLLVL.

About this clone: The junction departs from the called germline gene at one end, perhaps through a read error. The chain is built from TRBV6-5 and TRBJ1-4; maybe TRBD1 (5 bases). Looked up from germline, CDR1 is MNHEY and CDR2 is SVGAGI. The CDR3 spans 16 residues. CDR3 residues: CASSYQGRPGDEKLSF. The CDR3, as DNA: TGTGCCAGCAGTTACCAGGGCAGGCCCGGCGATGAAAAACTGTCTTTT.

V is TRBV29-1 and J is TRBJ2-5; either TRBD1 or TRBD2 may fit D (7 bases each). Germline V gene lookup returns CDR1 SQVTM and CDR2 ANQGSEA. Trimming removed 5 bases from V and 2 bases from J, with 12 bases in between. The CDR3 spans 13 residues. CDR3 DNA sequence: TGCAGCGTTTCAGGGGGGGTGCAAGAGACCCAGTACTTC. It is translated as CSVSGGVQETQYF.